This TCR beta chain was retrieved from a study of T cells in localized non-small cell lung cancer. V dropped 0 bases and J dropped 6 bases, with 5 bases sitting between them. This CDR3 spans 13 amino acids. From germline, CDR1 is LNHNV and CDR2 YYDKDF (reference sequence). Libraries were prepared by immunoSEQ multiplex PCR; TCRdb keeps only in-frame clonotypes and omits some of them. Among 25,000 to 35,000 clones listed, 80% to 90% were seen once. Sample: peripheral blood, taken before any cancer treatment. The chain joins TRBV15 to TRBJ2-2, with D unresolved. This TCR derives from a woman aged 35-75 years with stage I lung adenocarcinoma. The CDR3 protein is CATSREYSGELFF. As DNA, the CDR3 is TGTGCCACCAGCAGAGAGTATTCCGGGGAGCTGTTTTTT.